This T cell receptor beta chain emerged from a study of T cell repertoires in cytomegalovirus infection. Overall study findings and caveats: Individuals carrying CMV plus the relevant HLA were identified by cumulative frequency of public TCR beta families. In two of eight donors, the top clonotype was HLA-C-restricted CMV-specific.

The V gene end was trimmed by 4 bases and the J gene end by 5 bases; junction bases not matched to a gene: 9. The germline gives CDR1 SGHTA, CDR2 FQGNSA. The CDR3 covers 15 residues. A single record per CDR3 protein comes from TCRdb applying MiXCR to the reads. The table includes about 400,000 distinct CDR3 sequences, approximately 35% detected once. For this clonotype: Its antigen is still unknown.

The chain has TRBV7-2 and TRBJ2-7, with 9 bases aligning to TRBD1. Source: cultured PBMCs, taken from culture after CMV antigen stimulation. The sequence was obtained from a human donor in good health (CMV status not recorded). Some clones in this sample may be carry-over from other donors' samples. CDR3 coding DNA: TGTGCCAGCAGCTCACCGGGACAGGGTTCCAACGAGCAGTACTTC. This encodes CASSSPGQGSNEQYF.